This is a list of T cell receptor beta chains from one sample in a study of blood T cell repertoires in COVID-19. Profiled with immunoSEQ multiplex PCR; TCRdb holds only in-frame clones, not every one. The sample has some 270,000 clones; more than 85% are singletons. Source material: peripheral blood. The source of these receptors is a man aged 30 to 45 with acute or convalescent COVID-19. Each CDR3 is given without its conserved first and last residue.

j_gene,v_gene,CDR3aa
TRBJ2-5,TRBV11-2,ASSVAGGKETQY
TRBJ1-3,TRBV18,ASSPQWGQASGNTIY
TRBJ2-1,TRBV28,ASSFEGTSGGVQF
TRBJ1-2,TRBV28,ASSPSTGGGYT
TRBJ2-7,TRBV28,ASSLSGQVSSYEQY
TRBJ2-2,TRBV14,ASSPLGREDTGELF
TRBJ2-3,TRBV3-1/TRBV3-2,ASSQGGLAGGPIDTQY
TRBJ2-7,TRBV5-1,ASSTGQNPSEQY
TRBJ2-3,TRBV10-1,ASSPLVGVTQY
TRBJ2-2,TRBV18,ASSPALGLTGELF
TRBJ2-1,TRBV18,ASSPNRDTREQF
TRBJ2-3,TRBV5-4,ASSSGTLPRTDTQY
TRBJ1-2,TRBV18,ASSPSSNYGYT
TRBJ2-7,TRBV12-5,ASGLLPEQY
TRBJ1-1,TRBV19,ASSRKGGGGSTEAF
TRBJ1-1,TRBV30,AYRGGRTEAF
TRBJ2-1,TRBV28,ASSRWGLYNEQF
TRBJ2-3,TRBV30,AWSRRITDTQY
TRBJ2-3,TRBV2,ANPHGQGEDTQY
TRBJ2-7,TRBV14,ASSQEVGGPYEQY
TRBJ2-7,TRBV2,ASSRTIYEQY
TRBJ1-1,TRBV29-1,SADIGVRAEAF
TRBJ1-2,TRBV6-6,ASPRTPGSYGYT
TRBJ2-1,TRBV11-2,ASSLTSGVFGEQF
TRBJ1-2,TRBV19,ASSITGTGGASGYT
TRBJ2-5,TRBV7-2,ASSPRWVQETQY
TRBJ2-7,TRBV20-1,SASPISTSGRVPSYEQY
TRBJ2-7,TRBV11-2,ASSLYSAPTYEQY
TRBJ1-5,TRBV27,ASSSHSLYSNQPQH
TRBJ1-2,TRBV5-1,ASSLQGGGYGYT
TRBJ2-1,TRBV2,ASRGTGARLAVGGEQF
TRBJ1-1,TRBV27,ASSRVNSQGTWEAF
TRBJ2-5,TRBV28,ASSLVSLETQY
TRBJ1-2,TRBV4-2,ASSPGTQRGYT
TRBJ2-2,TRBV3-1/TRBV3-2,ASSQSEGPSGELF
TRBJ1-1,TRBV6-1,ASSEGNMNTEAF
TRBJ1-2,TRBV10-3,AISDTGDGYT
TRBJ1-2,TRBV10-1,ASSEAREYGYT
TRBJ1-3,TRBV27,ASSSGTPSSGNTIY
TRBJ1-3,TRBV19,ASSIGGIPDGNTIY
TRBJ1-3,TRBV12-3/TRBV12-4,ASDDRGNTIY
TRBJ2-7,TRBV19,ASSTRGGQGGYEQY
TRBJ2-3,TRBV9,ASSGGSTSASTDTQY
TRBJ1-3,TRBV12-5,ASGWAGQGFFGNTIY
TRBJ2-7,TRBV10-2,ASSSTRTGQGKGAEQY
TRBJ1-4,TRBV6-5,ASKRDIGEKLF
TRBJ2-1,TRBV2,ASRKVGQNNEQF
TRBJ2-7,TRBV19,ASSIGQGYEQY
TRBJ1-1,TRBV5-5,ASSLAIRGTEAF
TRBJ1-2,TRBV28,ASDKTGSLVGYGYT
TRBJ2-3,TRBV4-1,ASSQVGAYPDTQY
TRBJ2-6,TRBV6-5,ASSYNSGANVLT
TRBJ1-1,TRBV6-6,ASSYFEGNTEAF
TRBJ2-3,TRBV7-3,ASSLRLAGGPDTQY
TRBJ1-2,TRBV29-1,SVEIPGGSYGYT
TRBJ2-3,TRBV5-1,ASSPREGRGTDTQY
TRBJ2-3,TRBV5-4,ASSFPGGPDTQY